This TCR beta chain originates from a study of T cells in women clearing cervical HPV infection. Overall study: Blood came at first lesion visit for cases, post-clearance for controls. Only a few women had HLA typing results available.

The CDR3 runs 13 residues. The germline gives CDR1 MDHEN, CDR2 SYDVKM. The V and J ends lost 5 bases and 3 bases respectively, with 11 bases between them. Libraries were prepared by immunoSEQ multiplex PCR; TCRdb keeps only in-frame clonotypes and omits some of them. In total, the table holds under 35,000 clones. This clone is labeled hyperexpanded based on frequency. The read ends 3 residues shy of where the CDR3 ends; the end is completed using the germline J gene. The chain carries TRBV28 and TRBJ2-7; tentative D call: TRBD2 (5 bases). The receptor was derived from a woman aged 18 to 75 with a cervical HPV16 infection that either progressed to CIN3+ or cleared (not recorded which). The sequenced sample consisted of blood buffy coat. The CDR3 DNA, read in part, is TGTGCCAGCAGTATTGGACTCAACTACGAG. This translates into CASSIGLNYE. The full CDR3 protein reads CASSIGLNYEQYF.